One and the same sample provided the 3 T cell receptor beta chains below, sequenced in a study of metastatic and nonmetastatic thyroid tumors. There were no patients who had received any treatment before thyroid surgery. With MiXCR, TCRdb reprocessed the PCR reads. The data show roughly 55,000 clones, under 20% seen once. Material for sequencing was blood. These receptors all come from a male donor with papillary thyroid cancer or a benign thyroid nodule (not recorded which). Some clones in this sample may be carry-over from other donors' samples.

This clone came up many times. J is TRBJ1-1 and V is TRBV28; 9 positions agree with TRBD1. V gave up 5 bases and J gave up 4 bases; unmatched junction bases: 8. Germline V gene data show CDR1 as MDHEN and CDR2 as SYDVKM. The CDR3 totals 15 residues. CDR3 DNA sequence: TGTGCCAGCAGTCGGACAGGGGATTTGGGCACTGAAGCTTTCTTT. Amino acid sequence: CASSRTGDLGTEAFF. Using reference TRBV28 and TRBJ1-1 for the parts outside the CDR3, the full variable domain is DVKVTQSSRYLVKRTGEKVFLECVQDMDHENMFWYRQDPGLGLRLIYFSYDVKMKEKGDIPEGYSVSREKKERFSLILESASTNQTSMYLCASSRTGDLGTEAFFGQGTRLTVV.

In its sample, this clone was seen many times. The chain links TRBV6-1 to TRBJ2-3; D may correspond to TRBD1 or TRBD2 (6 bases each). The CDR3 consists of 13 residues. Trimming stripped 8 bases from V and 5 bases from J, with 14 bases between. Per germline, CDR1 MNHNS and CDR2 SASEGT. CDR3 protein: CASQPGAEDTQYF. CDR3 bases: TGTGCCAGCCAGCCGGGGGCAGAAGATACGCAGTATTTT.

Ten or more counts support this clone. The genes are TRBV19 and TRBJ1-6, with TRBD1 identical over 7 bases. V lost 5 bases, J lost 6 bases, and 7 bases stayed unmatched. The CDR3 extends over 15 amino acids. The germline CDR1 and CDR2 sequences are LNHDA and SQIVND (reference sequence). The CDR3 here is CASSLGQAPNSPLHF. CDR3 coding DNA: TGTGCCAGTAGTCTCGGACAGGCCCCTAATTCACCCCTCCACTTT. Full variable domain (remainder filled in from reference TRBV19 and TRBJ1-6): DGGITQSPKYLFRKEGQNVTLSCEQNLNHDAMYWYRQDPGQGLRLIYYSQIVNDFQKGDIAEGYSVSREKKESFPLTVTSAQKNPTAFYLCASSLGQAPNSPLHFGNGTRLTVT.